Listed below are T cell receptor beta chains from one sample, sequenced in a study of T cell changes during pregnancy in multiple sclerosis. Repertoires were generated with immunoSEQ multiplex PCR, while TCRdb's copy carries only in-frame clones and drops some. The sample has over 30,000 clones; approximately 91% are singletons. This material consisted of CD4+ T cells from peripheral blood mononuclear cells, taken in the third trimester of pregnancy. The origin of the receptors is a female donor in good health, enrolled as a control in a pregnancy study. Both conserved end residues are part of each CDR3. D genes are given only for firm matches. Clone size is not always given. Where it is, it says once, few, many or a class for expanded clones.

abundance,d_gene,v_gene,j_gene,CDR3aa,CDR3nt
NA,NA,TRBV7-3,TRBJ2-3,CASSLIQGTDTQYF,TGTGCCAGCAGCTTAATCCAGGGGACCGATACGCAGTATTTT
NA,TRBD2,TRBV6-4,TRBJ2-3,CASSRGGRTDTQYF,TGTGCCAGCAGTCGGGGGGGCCGCACAGATACGCAGTATTTT
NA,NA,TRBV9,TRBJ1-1,CASSPDPGKAEAFF,TGTGCCAGCAGCCCAGACCCCGGGAAAGCTGAAGCTTTCTTT
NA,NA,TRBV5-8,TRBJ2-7,CASSLATPYEQYF,TGTGCCAGCAGCTTGGCCACACCTTACGAGCAGTACTTC
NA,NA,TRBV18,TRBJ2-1,CASSPRRASNDNEQFF,TGTGCCAGCTCACCAAGGAGAGCCTCAAACGACAATGAGCAGTTCTTC
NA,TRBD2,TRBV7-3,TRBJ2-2,CASSLPPSGSSGELFF,TGTGCCAGCAGCTTACCGCCTAGCGGGAGTTCCGGGGAGCTGTTTTTT
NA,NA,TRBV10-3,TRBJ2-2,CAISDGGYTGELFF,TGTGCCATCAGTGACGGGGGTTATACCGGGGAGCTGTTTTTT
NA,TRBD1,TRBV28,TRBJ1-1,CASSITGTGGTEAFF,TGTGCCAGCAGCATTACCGGGACAGGGGGCACTGAAGCTTTCTTT
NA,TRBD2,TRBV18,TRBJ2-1,CASSDGTSGDEQFF,TGTGCCAGCTCGGACGGGACTAGCGGTGATGAGCAGTTCTTC
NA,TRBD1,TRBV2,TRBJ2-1,CASSLDRGAYNEQFF,TGTGCCAGCAGTCTGGACAGGGGTGCCTACAATGAGCAGTTCTTC
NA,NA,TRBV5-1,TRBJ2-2,CASSRDTTNTGELFF,TGCGCCAGCAGCCGGGACACGACGAACACCGGGGAGCTGTTTTTT
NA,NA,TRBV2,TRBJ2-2,CASTSDWAGEYTGELFF,TGTGCCAGCACTTCGGATTGGGCAGGGGAATACACCGGGGAGCTGTTTTTT
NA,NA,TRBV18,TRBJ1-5,CASSPGQNSNQPQHF,TGTGCCAGCTCACCAGGACAGAATAGCAATCAGCCCCAGCATTTT
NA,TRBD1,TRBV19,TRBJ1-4,CASSRGGQGYEKLFF,TGTGCCAGCTCAAGAGGAGGACAGGGCTATGAAAAACTGTTTTTT
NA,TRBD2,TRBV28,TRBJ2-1,CASSLAGAYNEQFF,TGTGCCAGCAGCCTAGCGGGGGCTTACAATGAGCAGTTCTTC
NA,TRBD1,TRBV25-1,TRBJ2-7,CASSDSGTAGYEQYF,TGTGCCAGCAGTGATTCAGGGACAGCAGGTTACGAGCAGTACTTC
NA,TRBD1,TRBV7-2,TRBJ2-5,CASSLGDRGVQETQYF,TGTGCCAGCAGCTTAGGGGACAGGGGGGTCCAAGAGACCCAGTACTTC
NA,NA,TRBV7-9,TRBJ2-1,CASSQGLFNEQFF,TGTGCCAGCAGCCAGGGACTCTTCAATGAGCAGTTCTTC
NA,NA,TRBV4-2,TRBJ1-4,CASSQEWAGGAGEKLFF,TGTGCCAGCAGCCAAGAATGGGCTGGGGGGGCTGGAGAAAAACTGTTTTTT
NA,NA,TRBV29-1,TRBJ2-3,CSVLATSTDTQYF,TGCAGCGTTCTAGCGACGAGCACAGATACGCAGTATTTT
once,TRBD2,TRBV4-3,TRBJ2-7,CASSQVIAGVLEQYF,TGCGCCAGCAGCCAAGTAATAGCGGGAGTACTCGAGCAGTACTTC
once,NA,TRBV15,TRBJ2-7,CATSRDHPVSYEQYF,TGTGCCACCAGCAGAGATCACCCGGTTTCCTACGAGCAGTACTTC
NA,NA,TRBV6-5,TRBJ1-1,CASTEQGTNTEAFF,TGTGCCAGCACCGAACAGGGAACGAACACTGAAGCTTTCTTT
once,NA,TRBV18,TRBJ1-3,CASSDTGSSGNTIYF,TGTGCCAGCTCAGACACAGGGTCCTCTGGAAACACCATATATTTT
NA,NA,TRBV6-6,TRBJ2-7,CASSYSISYEQYF,TGTGCCAGCAGTTACTCTATTTCCTACGAGCAGTACTTC
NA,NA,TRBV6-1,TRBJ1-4,CASSEFGRGMGEKLFF,TGTGCCAGCAGTGAATTTGGCAGGGGTATGGGTGAAAAACTGTTTTTT
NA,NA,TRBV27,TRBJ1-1,CASSSPVTRGAEAFF,TGTGCCAGCAGTTCTCCCGTCACCCGGGGAGCTGAAGCTTTCTTT
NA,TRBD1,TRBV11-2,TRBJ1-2,CASSTDRAGYTF,TGTGCCAGCAGCACGGACAGGGCTGGCTACACCTTC
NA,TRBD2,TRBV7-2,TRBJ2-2,CASSRTSGRDTGELFF,TGTGCCAGCAGCCGGACTAGCGGGAGGGACACCGGGGAGCTGTTTTTT
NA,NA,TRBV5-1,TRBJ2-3,CASSLQTTTDTQYF,TGCGCCAGCAGCTTGCAGACAACCACAGATACGCAGTATTTT
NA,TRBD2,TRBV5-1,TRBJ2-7,CASSVGLAVPYEQYF,TGCGCCAGCAGCGTGGGACTAGCGGTCCCCTACGAGCAGTACTTC
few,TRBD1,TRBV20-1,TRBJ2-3,CSGGTADTQYF,TGCAGTGGTGGGACAGCAGATACGCAGTATTTT
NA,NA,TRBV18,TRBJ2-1,CAVTPSAEYNEQFF,TGTGCCGTAACTCCTAGCGCCGAATACAATGAGCAGTTCTTC
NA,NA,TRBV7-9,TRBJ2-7,CASSLARDEQYF,TGTGCCAGCAGCTTAGCGCGGGACGAGCAGTACTTC
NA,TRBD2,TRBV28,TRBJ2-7,CASTSAGDDFYEQYF,TGTGCCAGCACCTCAGCGGGAGATGACTTCTACGAGCAGTACTTC
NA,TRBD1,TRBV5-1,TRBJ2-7,CASSLEGRGQAEQYF,TGCGCCAGCAGCTTGGAGGGCAGGGGGCAGGCCGAGCAGTACTTC
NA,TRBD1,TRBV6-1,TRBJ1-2,CASSETGYGYTF,TGTGCCAGCAGTGAGACAGGGTATGGCTACACCTTC
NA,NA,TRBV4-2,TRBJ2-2,CASSQDLLNTGELFF,TGTGCCAGCAGCCAAGATCTCCTGAACACCGGGGAGCTGTTTTTT
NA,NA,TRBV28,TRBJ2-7,CASSSAYEQYF,TGTGCCAGCAGTTCAGCCTACGAGCAGTACTTC
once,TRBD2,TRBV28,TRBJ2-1,CASSPGGVYNEQFF,TGTGCCAGCAGCCCGGGGGGGGTCTACAATGAGCAGTTCTTC
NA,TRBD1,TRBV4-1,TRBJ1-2,CASSQTGVIYGYTF,TGCGCCAGCAGCCAAACAGGGGTGATCTATGGCTACACCTTC
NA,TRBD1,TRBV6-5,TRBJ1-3,CASSLTTGAGNTIYF,TGTGCCAGCAGTCTAACGACAGGGGCTGGAAACACCATATATTTT
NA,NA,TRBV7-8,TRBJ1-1,CASSLPSGRDTEAFF,TGTGCCAGCAGCTTACCTTCGGGCAGGGACACTGAAGCTTTCTTT